One T cell receptor beta chain is described in this entry. One end of the junction is discordant with germline, which a read error may explain. The sample belongs to a study of T cells in Graves' hyperthyroidism and ophthalmopathy. Germline V lookup: CDR1 MDHEN, CDR2 SYDVKM. The CDR3 loop spans 11 amino acids. TCR beta CDR3 regions were amplified from RNA. First-round RT-PCR with HTBI primers amplified the TCR CDR3 region. Via MiXCR, TCRdb re-called the multiplex PCR reads, giving one row per CDR3 protein. The sample records approximately 400,000 distinct CDR3 sequences, around a quarter being singletons.

The rearrangement uses TRBV28 and TRBJ2-1; 7 bases are shared with TRBD1. Sequencing input: blood. This TCR came from a man aged 50 or older with Graves' hyperthyroidism. CDR3: CASSATGQRVF. Here the CDR3 DNA reads TGTGCCAGCAGTGCAACGGGACAGAGAGTCTTC.